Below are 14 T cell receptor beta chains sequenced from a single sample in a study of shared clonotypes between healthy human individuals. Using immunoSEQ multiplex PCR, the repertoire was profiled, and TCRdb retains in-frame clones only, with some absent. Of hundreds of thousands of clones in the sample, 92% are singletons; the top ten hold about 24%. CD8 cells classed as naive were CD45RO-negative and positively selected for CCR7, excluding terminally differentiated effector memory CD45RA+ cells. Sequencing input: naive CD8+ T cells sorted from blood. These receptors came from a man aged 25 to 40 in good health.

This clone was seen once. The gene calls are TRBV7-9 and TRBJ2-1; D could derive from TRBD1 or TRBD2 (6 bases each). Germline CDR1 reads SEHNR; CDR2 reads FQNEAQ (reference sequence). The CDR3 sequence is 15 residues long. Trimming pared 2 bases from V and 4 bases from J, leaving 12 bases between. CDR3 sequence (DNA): TGTGCCAGCAGCTTATTGGAGGGGGTATACAATGAGCAGTTCTTC. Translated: CASSLLEGVYNEQFF.

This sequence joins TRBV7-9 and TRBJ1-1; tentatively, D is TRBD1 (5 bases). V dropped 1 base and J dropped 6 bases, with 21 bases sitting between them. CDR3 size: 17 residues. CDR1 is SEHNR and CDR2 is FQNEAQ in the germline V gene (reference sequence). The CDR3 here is CASSLVGRPGLVSEAFF. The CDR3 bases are TGTGCCAGCAGCTTAGTGGGGCGACCTGGGTTGGTCTCTGAAGCTTTCTTT.

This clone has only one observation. The CDR3 DNA follows: TGTGCCAGCAGCTTGACAGGGCCCGCTTCTCTCCTACGGGGCTACGAGCAGTACTTC. It specifies CASSLTGPASLLRGYEQYF. V and J are TRBV11-3 and TRBJ2-7; 7 bases agree with TRBD1. The CDR3 consists of 19 residues. After removal of 3 bases from V and 3 bases from J, the junction contained 20 bases not matched to a gene. CDR1 is SGHNT and CDR2 is YENEEA in the germline V gene. Together with reference TRBV11-3 and TRBJ2-7, the CDR3 gives the full variable domain: EAGVVQSPRYKIIEKKQPVAFWCNPISGHNTLYWYLQNLGQGPELLIRYENEEAVDDSQLPKDRFSAERLKGVDSTLKIQPAELGDSAVYLCASSLTGPASLLRGYEQYFGPGTRLTVT.

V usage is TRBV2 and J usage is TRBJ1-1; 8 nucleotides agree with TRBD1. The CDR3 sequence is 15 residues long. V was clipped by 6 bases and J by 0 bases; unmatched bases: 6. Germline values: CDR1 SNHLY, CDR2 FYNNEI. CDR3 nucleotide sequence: TGTGCCAGCAGAGCGACAGGGGCTTTGAACACTGAAGCTTTCTTT. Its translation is CASRATGALNTEAFF.

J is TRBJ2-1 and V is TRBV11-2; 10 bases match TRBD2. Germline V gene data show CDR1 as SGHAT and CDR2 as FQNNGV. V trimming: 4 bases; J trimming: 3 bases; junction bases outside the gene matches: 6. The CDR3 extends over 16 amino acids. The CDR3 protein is CASSSGLADFYNEQFF. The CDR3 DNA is TGTGCCAGCAGCTCAGGACTAGCGGATTTCTACAATGAGCAGTTCTTC.

The CDR3 protein is CASRSWQGPYEQYF. The CDR3 nucleotides read TGTGCCAGCAGGTCGTGGCAGGGCCCCTACGAGCAGTACTTC. This chain links TRBV28 with TRBJ2-7; D is perhaps TRBD1 (5 bases). The germline V and J ends were trimmed by 6 bases and 2 bases, with 14 bases remaining between them. Germline-derived CDR1 and CDR2 are MDHEN and SYDVKM. The CDR3 contains 14 residues.

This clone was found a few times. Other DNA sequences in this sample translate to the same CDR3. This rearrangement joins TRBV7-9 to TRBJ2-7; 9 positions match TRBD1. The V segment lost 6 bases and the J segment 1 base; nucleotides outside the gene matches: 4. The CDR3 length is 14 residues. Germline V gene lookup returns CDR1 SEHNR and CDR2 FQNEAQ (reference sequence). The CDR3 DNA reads TGTGCCAGCAGTCCCGGGACAGGGTCCTACGAGCAGTACTTC. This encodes CASSPGTGSYEQYF.

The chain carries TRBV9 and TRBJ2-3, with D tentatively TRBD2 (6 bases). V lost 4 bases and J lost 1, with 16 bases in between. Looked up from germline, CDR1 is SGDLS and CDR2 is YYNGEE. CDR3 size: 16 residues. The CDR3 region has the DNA TGTGCCAGCAGCTTTCTGGAGGGCCGGCGCACAGATACGCAGTATTTT. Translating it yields CASSFLEGRRTDTQYF.

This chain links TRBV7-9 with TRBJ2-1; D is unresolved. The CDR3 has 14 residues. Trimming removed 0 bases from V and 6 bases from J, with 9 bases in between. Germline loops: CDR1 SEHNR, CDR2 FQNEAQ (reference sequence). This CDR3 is CASSLAGNRNEQFF. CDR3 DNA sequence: TGTGCCAGCAGCTTAGCAGGGAACCGCAATGAGCAGTTCTTC.

The CDR3 sequence: CASRPNRDRNQPQHF. For the CDR3, the DNA is TGTGCCAGCAGACCGAACAGGGACCGCAATCAGCCCCAGCATTTT. The V gene is TRBV27, the J gene TRBJ1-5; TRBD1 is a possible D gene (6 bases). Per the germline V gene, CDR1 is MNHEY and CDR2 is SMNVEV (reference sequence). The ends were cut back, 6 bases at V and 2 bases at J, with 14 bases in the middle. The length of the CDR3 is 15 residues.

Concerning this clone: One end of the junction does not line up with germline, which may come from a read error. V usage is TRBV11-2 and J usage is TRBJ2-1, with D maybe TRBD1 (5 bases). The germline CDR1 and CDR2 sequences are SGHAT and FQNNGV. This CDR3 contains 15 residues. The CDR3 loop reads CASSSYTGAYDEQFF. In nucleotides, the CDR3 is TGTGCCAGCAGCTCGTACACAGGCGCCTACGATGAGCAGTTCTTC.

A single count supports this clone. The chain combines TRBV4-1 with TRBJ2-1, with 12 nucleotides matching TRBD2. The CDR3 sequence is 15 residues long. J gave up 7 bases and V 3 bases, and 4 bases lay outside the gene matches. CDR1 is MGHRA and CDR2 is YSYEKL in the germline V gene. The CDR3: CASSQRLAGVNEQFF. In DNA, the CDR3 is TGCGCCAGCAGCCAGAGACTAGCGGGAGTTAATGAGCAGTTCTTC.

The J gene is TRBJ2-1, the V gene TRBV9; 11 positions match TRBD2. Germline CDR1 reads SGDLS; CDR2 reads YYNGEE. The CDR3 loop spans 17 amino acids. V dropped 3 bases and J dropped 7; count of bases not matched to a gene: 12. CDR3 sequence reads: CASSASGTSGITNEQFF. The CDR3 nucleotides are TGTGCCAGCAGCGCATCCGGGACTAGCGGCATTACAAATGAGCAGTTCTTC.

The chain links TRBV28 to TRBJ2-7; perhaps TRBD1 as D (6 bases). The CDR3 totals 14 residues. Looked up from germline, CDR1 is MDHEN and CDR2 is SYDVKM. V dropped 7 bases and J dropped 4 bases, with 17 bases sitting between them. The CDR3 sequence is CASMLIQGSYEQYF. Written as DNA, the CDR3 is TGTGCCAGCATGCTAATACAGGGATCATACGAGCAGTACTTC.